This T cell receptor (beta chain) was retrieved from a study of blood T cell repertoires in COVID-19. The repertoire was sequenced with immunoSEQ multiplex PCR; TCRdb's copy has only in-frame clones and lacks some. This sample has about 33,000 clones, with approximately 85% found just once. The CDR3 has 14 residues. In germline, CDR1 is SGHNT, CDR2 YYREEE (reference sequence). With 5 bases clipped from V and 3 bases from J, the junction kept 7 bases outside the gene matches. The chain joins TRBV5-4 to TRBJ2-7; 8 bases are a match to TRBD2. The receptor was isolated from an elderly man with active COVID-19. Sequenced material: peripheral blood. The CDR3 coding sequence is TGTGCCAGCAGACCGGGACTAGAGGACTACGAGCAGTACTTC. This gives the protein CASRPGLEDYEQYF.